This entry is about one T cell receptor (beta chain). As yet, its antigen is unknown. The V and J ends lost 3 bases and 3 bases respectively, with 23 bases between them. CDR3 size: 18 residues. Germline V lookup: CDR1 LNHDA, CDR2 SQIVND (reference sequence). PCR employed 60 Vbeta and 13 Jbeta primers. Only in-frame clones appear in the TCRdb table, and some are missing; sequencing was by immunoSEQ multiplex PCR. This sample has about 160,000 clones, with 65% to 85% found just once. This sample was included in a study of cytomegalovirus exposure and HLA in healthy donors. Study at large: Ancestry clustering placed about 80% of a few hundred genotyped donors in the Caucasian-associated cluster.

Whole-study results and caveats: The study labeled more than 150 TCR beta chains cytomegalovirus-associated.

The specimen sequenced was PBMCs. This rearrangement joins TRBV19 to TRBJ2-5; no reliable D call. The clonotype was recovered from a woman in her forties or fifties in good health and CMV-seropositive. The CDR3 DNA is TGTGCCAGTAGTATGAGGCAGTCGTCGACCACCCGCAAAGAGACCCAGTACTTC. It is translated as CASSMRQSSTTRKETQYF.